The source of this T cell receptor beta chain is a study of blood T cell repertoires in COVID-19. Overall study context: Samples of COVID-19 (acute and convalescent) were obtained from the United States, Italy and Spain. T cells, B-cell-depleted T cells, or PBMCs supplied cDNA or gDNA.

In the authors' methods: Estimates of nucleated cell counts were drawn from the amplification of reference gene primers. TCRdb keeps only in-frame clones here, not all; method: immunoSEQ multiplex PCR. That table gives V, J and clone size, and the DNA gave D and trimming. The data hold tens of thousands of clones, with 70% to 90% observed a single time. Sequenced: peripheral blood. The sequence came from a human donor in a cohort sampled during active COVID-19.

The CDR3 DNA reads TGCGCCAGCAGTGGCCTATCAGGGGTCCCTGGGACGTACTATGGCTACACCTTC. It encodes CASSGLSGVPGTYYGYTF. The rearrangement uses TRBV10-2 and TRBJ1-2; D may be TRBD1 (6 bases). Trimming took 4 bases from V and 3 from J, leaving 24 bases between them. CDR3 size: 18 residues. Germline V lookup: CDR1 WSHSY, CDR2 SAAADI.